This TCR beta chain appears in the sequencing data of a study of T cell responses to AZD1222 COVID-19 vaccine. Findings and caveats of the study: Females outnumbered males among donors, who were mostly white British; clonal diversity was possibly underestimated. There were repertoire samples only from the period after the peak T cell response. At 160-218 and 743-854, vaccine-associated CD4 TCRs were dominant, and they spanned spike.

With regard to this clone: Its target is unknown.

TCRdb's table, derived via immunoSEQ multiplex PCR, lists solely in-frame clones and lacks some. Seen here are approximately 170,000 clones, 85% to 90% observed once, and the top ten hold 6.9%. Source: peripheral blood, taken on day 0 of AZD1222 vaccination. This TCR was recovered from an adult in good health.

The CDR3 reads CASSLVTDTQYF. The CDR3 DNA reads as TGTGCCAGCAGCTTAGTCACAGATACGCAGTATTTT. J is TRBJ2-3 and V is TRBV11-2; D not resolved. The V and J ends lost 1 base and 2 bases respectively, with 1 base between them. The CDR3 is 12 residues long. CDR1 SGHAT and CDR2 FQNNGV come from the germline V gene. Together with reference TRBV11-2 and TRBJ2-3, the CDR3 gives the full variable domain: EAGVAQSPRYKIIEKRQSVAFWCNPISGHATLYWYQQILGQGPKLLIQFQNNGVVDDSQLPKDRFSAERLKGVDSTLKIQPAKLEDSAVYLCASSLVTDTQYFGPGTRLTVL.